A single sample is the source of the 17 T cell receptor beta chains below, sequenced in a study of blood T cell repertoires in COVID-19. TCRdb's copy holds only in-frame clones and misses some; the assay was immunoSEQ multiplex PCR. This table holds about 490,000 clones, 70% to 90% found once. Material for sequencing was peripheral blood. These receptors came from a human donor in a cohort sampled during active COVID-19.

The genes are TRBV4-1 and TRBJ1-6, with 8 nucleotides matching TRBD1. Germline values: CDR1 MGHRA, CDR2 YSYEKL. The CDR3 is 17 residues long. Losses at the gene ends were 0 bases for V and 10 bases for J; bases not matched to a gene: 11. Here the CDR3 DNA reads TGCGCCAGCAGCCAAGAACCCCCCGGACAGGGCCGGTCACCCCTCCACTTT. Translation gives CASSQEPPGQGRSPLHF.

V gene TRBV6-5 combines with J gene TRBJ2-7; 11 bases map to TRBD1. This CDR3 is built from 15 residues. Germline CDR1 MNHEY, CDR2 SVGAGI. Losses at the gene ends were 0 bases for V and 4 bases for J; bases not matched to a gene: 2. The CDR3 loop is CASSYSGTGGYEQYF. The CDR3 coding sequence is TGTGCCAGCAGTTACTCCGGGACAGGGGGGTACGAGCAGTACTTC.

The J gene is TRBJ2-7, the V gene TRBV23-1; D is uncertain. TRBV23-1 is an ORF, and what it does is uncertain. The CDR3 totals 13 residues. The V end was cut by 0 bases, the J end by 2 bases, with 5 bases between. The CDR3 is CASSQSATYEQYF. As DNA, the CDR3 is TGCGCCAGCAGTCAATCAGCCACCTACGAGCAGTACTTC.

V gene TRBV11-3 combines with J gene TRBJ1-1; 7 bases align to TRBD1. The junction had 4 bases not matched to a gene; V was cut back by 3 bases and J by 6 bases. The CDR3 is made up of 13 amino acids. CDR1 is SGHNT, CDR2 YENEEA, per germline. CDR3 protein: CASSLDGQAEAFF. The CDR3 DNA sequence: TGTGCCAGCAGCTTGGACGGACAGGCTGAAGCTTTCTTT.

V and J are TRBV28 and TRBJ1-5; D is undetermined. CDR1 is MDHEN, CDR2 SYDVKM, per germline. Trimming left V 6 bases short and J 3 bases short, with 12 bases between. The CDR3 consists of 14 residues. CDR3 in amino acids: CASRRADINQPQHF. Written as DNA, the CDR3 is TGTGCCAGCAGGCGGGCCGATATCAATCAGCCCCAGCATTTT.

The chain recombines TRBV28 with TRBJ2-2; D is unclear. This CDR3 is built from 15 residues. Germline V CDR1 and CDR2: MDHEN, SYDVKM. Trimming removed 3 bases from V and 1 base from J, with 9 bases in between. This CDR3 reads CASSFPRVNTGELFF. The CDR3 DNA reads TGTGCCAGCAGTTTCCCTCGGGTGAACACCGGGGAGCTGTTTTTT.

In its sample, this clone was seen many times. The chain is built from TRBV19 and TRBJ2-1; D call uncertain. Trimming pared 1 base from V and 2 bases from J, leaving 9 bases between. Germline V gene lookup returns CDR1 LNHDA and CDR2 SQIVND (reference sequence). The CDR3 runs 15 residues. CDR3 nucleotide sequence: TGTGCCAGTAGTATAGGAGTGATCCCCTACAATGAGCAGTTCTTC. As protein: CASSIGVIPYNEQFF.

The J gene is TRBJ2-7, the V gene TRBV14; tentative D call: TRBD2 (5 bases). Germline-derived CDR1 and CDR2 are SGHDN and FVKESK. This CDR3 is built from 13 residues. V was shortened by 0 bases and J by 6 bases, with 9 bases between the two germline ends. Here the CDR3 reads CASSQDLGSEQYF. The CDR3 DNA reads as TGTGCCAGCAGCCAAGATCTAGGGAGCGAGCAGTACTTC.

The CDR3 reads CATRTGTPPYEQYF. The CDR3 region has the DNA TGTGCCACCAGAACCGGGACTCCCCCCTACGAGCAGTACTTC. The chain couples TRBV24-1 to TRBJ2-7; TRBD2 might be the D (6 bases). Germline CDR1 reads KGHDR; CDR2 reads SFDVKD. Deletions cut 7 bases from V and 2 bases from J, with 14 bases between. The CDR3 spans 14 residues.

V is TRBV7-9 and J is TRBJ2-1, with D maybe TRBD1 (6 bases). The germline V gene has CDR1 SEHNR and CDR2 FQNEAQ (reference sequence). V gave up 5 bases and J gave up 15 bases, with 14 bases separating them. This CDR3 comprises 11 residues. For the CDR3, the DNA is TGTGCCAGCAGCCTTAAACAGGGCATGTTCTTC. This sequence encodes CASSLKQGMFF.

This chain joins TRBV30 and TRBJ2-2; 8 bases line up with TRBD2. The CDR3 length is 14 residues. Germline CDR1 GTSNPN, CDR2 SVGIG (reference sequence). V was pared by 5 bases and J by 5 bases, with 7 bases of the junction left unmatched. CDR3 nucleotide sequence: TGTGCCTGGGGGCGGGGGGTGGCGACCGGGGAGCTGTTTTTT. Protein product: CAWGRGVATGELFF.

The chain combines TRBV30 with TRBJ1-4; D might be TRBD1 (5 bases). Trimming removed 8 bases from V and 2 bases from J, with 15 bases in between. The CDR3 is made up of 14 amino acids. Germline lookup yields CDR1 GTSNPN and CDR2 SVGIG (reference sequence). The CDR3 here is CALGPGLTNEKLFF. CDR3 coding DNA: TGTGCCCTCGGCCCGGGACTGACTAATGAAAAACTGTTTTTT.

The gene calls are TRBV6-6 and TRBJ1-6; TRBD1 matches at 7 bases. The V gene end was trimmed by 1 base and the J gene end by 6 bases; junction bases not matched to a gene: 6. This CDR3 contains 16 residues. The germline CDR1 and CDR2 sequences are MNHNY and SVGAGI (reference sequence). The CDR3 loop is CASSYFAQGGNSPLHF. DNA for the CDR3: TGTGCCAGCAGTTACTTCGCGCAGGGGGGTAATTCACCCCTCCACTTT.

The gene calls are TRBV7-9 and TRBJ2-5, with D maybe TRBD2 (6 bases). CDR3 length: 14 residues. V was pared by 5 bases and J by 1 base, with 11 bases between. CDR1 and CDR2 from the germline V gene are SEHNR and FQNEAQ (reference sequence). The CDR3 DNA is TGTGCCAGCAGCCGCCGACTAGTCCAAGAGACCCAGTACTTC. Translated: CASSRRLVQETQYF.

This clone was picked up a small number of times. This rearrangement joins TRBV18 to TRBJ2-1; a possible D gene is TRBD2 (5 bases). Deletions cut 5 bases from V and 0 bases from J, with 14 bases between. This CDR3 is built from 16 residues. Germline V gene sequence: CDR1 KGHSH, CDR2 LQKENI. CDR3 coding DNA: TGTGCCAGCTCATTGGGAGCTCCAAGCTCCTACAATGAGCAGTTCTTC. Its translation: CASSLGAPSSYNEQFF.

This chain links TRBV28 with TRBJ2-1, with 8 bases matching TRBD1. Per the germline V gene, CDR1 is MDHEN and CDR2 is SYDVKM. This CDR3 has 16 amino acids. V was pared by 1 base and J by 3 bases, with 5 bases of the junction left unmatched. The CDR3 spells CASSLYGQGNYNEQFF. CDR3 coding DNA: TGTGCCAGCAGTTTATACGGACAGGGAAACTACAATGAGCAGTTCTTC.

This clone was seen a few times. The chain is built from TRBV19 and TRBJ2-2; D remains ambiguous. Trimming stripped 3 bases from V and 3 bases from J, with 14 bases between. The CDR3 runs to 16 residues. Germline CDR1 LNHDA, CDR2 SQIVND (reference sequence). The CDR3 loop reads CASSIAAIMDTGELFF. In DNA, the CDR3 is TGTGCCAGTAGTATCGCCGCTATTATGGACACCGGGGAGCTGTTTTTT.